What follows are 22 T cell receptor beta chains derived from one specimen sequenced in a study of blood T cells in healthy people across ages. The authors ran a second PCR of 7 to 11 cycles using a sample-barcoded 5' primer and a J-beta primer mix. One entry per CDR3 protein results from TCRdb running MiXCR on the 5' RACE reads. The sample holds over 600,000 distinct CDR3 sequences, around 20% seen once. Source material: blood. The receptors derive from a man between 65 and 85 years old in good health.

The chain is built from TRBV5-1 and TRBJ2-5; the D gene is possibly TRBD1 (6 bases). Matching the DNA end better, TRBJ2-1 makes the J call doubtful. The CDR3 has 13 amino acids. Germline CDR1 is SGHRS and CDR2 is YFSETQ. The CDR3 DNA reads as TGCGCCAGCAGCTCGTCCCAGGGGAATGAGCAGTTCTTC. Amino acids: CASSSSQGNEQFF.

This clonotype was counted a few times. This chain connects TRBV4-1 to TRBJ2-1, with 13 bases lining up with TRBD2. The CDR3 has 20 residues. Germline V gives CDR1 MGHRA, CDR2 YSYEKL. The J segment lost 4 bases and the V segment lost 3 bases, leaving 15 bases of the junction unmatched. The CDR3 nucleotides are TGCGCCAGCAGCCACCTGGGACTAGCGGGATCGAAAGTGGGGTACAATGAGCAGTTCTTC. The encoded protein is CASSHLGLAGSKVGYNEQFF.

This chain's CDR3 is CASSPPGQGDRGGGKNIQYF. Here the CDR3 DNA reads TGTGCCAGCTCACCACCGGGACAGGGAGATAGAGGAGGGGGCAAAAACATTCAGTACTTC. The chain has TRBV18 and TRBJ2-4; 9 nucleotides line up with TRBD1. V trimming: 0 bases; J trimming: 3 bases; junction bases outside the gene matches: 15. Germline CDR1 is KGHSH and CDR2 is LQKENI. This CDR3 is 20 amino acids long.

This clonotype was detected only a few times. This chain links TRBV5-1 with TRBJ2-1; 11 bases map to TRBD2. The CDR3 is 15 amino acids. The germline V gene has CDR1 SGHRS and CDR2 YFSETQ. Trimming removed 0 bases from V and 6 bases from J; junction bases left unmatched: 2. The CDR3: CASSLDGTSGNEQFF. CDR3 bases: TGCGCCAGCAGCTTGGATGGGACTAGCGGCAATGAGCAGTTCTTC.

In this sample, this clonotype turned up a few times. This chain joins TRBV5-1 and TRBJ2-3; 8 positions match TRBD2. V shed 4 bases, J shed 6 bases, and the junction held 7 bases outside the gene matches. The CDR3 runs to 14 residues. From germline, CDR1 is SGHRS and CDR2 YFSETQ. The CDR3 nucleotides read TGCGCCAGCAGCCTGGGACTAGATGCCGATACGCAGTATTTT. Protein sequence: CASSLGLDADTQYF.

The chain combines TRBV25-1 with TRBJ2-5; 8 positions agree with TRBD2. Gene TRBJ2-1 matches the end of the DNA better, so the J call may be wrong. The CDR3 is 15 residues long. Germline CDR1 reads MGHDK; CDR2 reads SYGVNS. Here the CDR3 DNA reads TGTGCCAGCAGTGCCACCAGCGGGAGAGGTGGTGAGCAGTTCTTC. Its protein product is CASSATSGRGGEQFF.

This clonotype was picked up a small number of times. This chain links TRBV7-2 with TRBJ2-7; weak D call: TRBD2 (5 bases). The CDR3 contains 15 residues. The germline V and J ends were trimmed by 4 bases and 0 bases, with 13 bases remaining between them. Germline values: CDR1 SGHTA, CDR2 FQGNSA. CDR3 nucleotides: TGTGCCAGCAGCTCCACGCGGGTAAGCTCCTACGAGCAGTACTTC. It specifies CASSSTRVSSYEQYF. The full variable domain, its missing parts supplied by reference TRBV7-2 and TRBJ2-7, is GAGVSQSPSNKVTEKGKDVELRCDPISGHTALYWYRQSLGQGLEFLIYFQGNSAPDKSGLPSDRFSAERTGGSVSTLTIQRTQQEDSAVYLCASSSTRVSSYEQYFGPGTRLTVT.

This clonotype was counted once. The chain employs TRBV5-1 and TRBJ2-7; D call uncertain. CDR3 length: 12 amino acids. Deletions cut 2 bases from V and 5 bases from J, with 8 bases between. Germline V gives CDR1 SGHRS, CDR2 YFSETQ. In DNA, the CDR3 is TGCGCCAGCAGCTTTCCCGACAACGAGCAGTACTTC. Translation: CASSFPDNEQYF.

The chain recombines TRBV6-2 or TRBV6-3 with TRBJ2-5; 7 bases line up with TRBD1. Germline CDR1 MNHEY, CDR2 SVGEGT. After removal of 0 bases from V and 5 bases from J, the junction contained 15 bases not matched to a gene. The CDR3 covers 18 residues. This chain's CDR3 is CASSYSNRQGSLAETQYF. CDR3 nucleotides: TGTGCCAGCAGTTACTCGAACAGACAGGGCTCGTTGGCGGAGACCCAGTACTTC.

V and J are TRBV29-1 and TRBJ2-7; tentatively, D is TRBD1 (6 bases). The germline gives CDR1 SQVTM, CDR2 ANQGSEA. Trimming stripped 0 bases from V and 0 bases from J, with 9 bases between. The CDR3 loop spans 14 amino acids. The CDR3 here is CSVEDRTDSYEQYF. Here the CDR3 DNA reads TGCAGCGTTGAAGACCGGACAGACTCCTACGAGCAGTACTTC.

As to this clonotype: Likely a read error: the CDR3 ends without its conserved phenylalanine or tryptophan. The CDR3: CAGGGSTDTQYS. DNA for the CDR3: TGTGCCGGGGGCGGAAGCACAGATACGCAGTATTCT. The J gene is TRBJ2-3, the V gene TRBV10-3; D possibly corresponds to TRBD1 (6 bases). This CDR3 has 12 amino acids. The germline gives CDR1 ENHRY, CDR2 SYGVKD. Trimming left V 11 bases short and J 0 bases short, with 9 bases between.

The V call is TRBV3-1, the J call TRBJ1-2; weak D call: TRBD1 (5 bases). The CDR3 extends over 14 amino acids. Germline V gene lookup returns CDR1 LGHDT and CDR2 YNNKEL (reference sequence). The V gene lost 0 bases and the J gene lost 2 bases, with 7 bases spanning the gap. DNA for the CDR3: TGTGCCAGCAGCCAAGATAAGGGGAACTATGGCTACACCTTC. This encodes CASSQDKGNYGYTF. The full variable domain, with the rest looked up from reference TRBV3-1 and TRBJ1-2, is DTAVSQTPKYLVTQMGNDKSIKCEQNLGHDTMYWYKQDSKKFLKIMFSYNNKELIINETVPNRFSPKSPDKAHLNLHINSLELGDSAVYFCASSQDKGNYGYTFGSGTRLTVV.

This clonotype has just a few counts. The chain recombines TRBV29-1 with TRBJ2-5; D is perhaps TRBD2 (6 bases). The end of the DNA is better explained by TRBJ2-7, so the J call may be wrong. The germline V gene encodes CDR1 SQVTM and CDR2 ANQGSEA. The CDR3 consists of 17 residues. The CDR3 nucleotides are TGCAGCGTTGAAGATTTTATGGGGGAGGCAGAGGGCTACGAGCAGTACTTC. Translating it yields CSVEDFMGEAEGYEQYF.

This clonotype was observed at least ten times. The chain joins TRBV24-1 to TRBJ2-5; the D gene is possibly TRBD2 (7 bases). Trimming took 2 bases from V and 3 from J, leaving 18 bases between them. CDR1 is KGHDR and CDR2 is SFDVKD in the germline V gene. This CDR3 region has 17 residues. Written as DNA, the CDR3 is TGTGCCACCAGTGATTCATCGGCGGGGGCAGGTAAAGAGACCCAGTACTTC. Translating gives CATSDSSAGAGKETQYF.

The table lists this clonotype with a count of one. The V gene is TRBV2, the J gene TRBJ2-1, with 11 positions matching TRBD1. The last part of the DNA fits TRBJ2-7 better; the J call may be wrong. The germline V gene encodes CDR1 SNHLY and CDR2 FYNNEI. The CDR3 has 16 amino acids. CDR3 sequence reads: CASSAKAGTGGDEQYF. Written as DNA, the CDR3 is TGTGCCAGCAGTGCAAAAGCCGGGACAGGGGGTGACGAGCAGTACTTC.

This clonotype was detected ten times or more. The rearrangement uses TRBV5-4 and TRBJ2-4, with TRBD2 as a possible D gene (5 bases). The V and J ends lost 0 bases and 0 bases respectively, with 10 bases between them. Germline V gene sequence: CDR1 SGHNT, CDR2 YYREEE (reference sequence). CDR3 size: 16 residues. The CDR3 DNA reads as TGTGCCAGCAGCTTGGTCGGGGATCGAGCCAAAAACATTCAGTACTTC. It yields the protein CASSLVGDRAKNIQYF.

The chain couples TRBV12-3 or TRBV12-4 to TRBJ1-2; D not certain. This CDR3 region has 14 residues. V was trimmed by 3 bases and J by 2 bases, leaving 10 bases between them. As DNA, the CDR3 is TGTGCCAGCAGTTTGTATGAGGAGAACTATGGCTACACCTTC. Its translation: CASSLYEENYGYTF.

This chain uses TRBV5-1 with TRBJ2-5, with 8 positions matching TRBD1. Germline CDR1 is SGHRS and CDR2 is YFSETQ. This CDR3 has 14 amino acids. V shed 4 bases and J 5 bases; nucleotides not matched to a gene: 7. This CDR3 reads CASSAADRDETQYF. CDR3 nucleotide sequence: TGCGCCAGCAGCGCAGCGGACAGGGACGAGACCCAGTACTTC.

This clonotype was detected only a few times. The CDR3 here is CASSQGGSQPYEQYF. The CDR3 nucleotides read TGTGCCAGCAGCCAAGGAGGGAGTCAACCCTACGAGCAGTACTTC. The V gene is TRBV3-1, the J gene TRBJ2-7; D perhaps matches TRBD2 (5 bases). The germline V gene has CDR1 LGHDT and CDR2 YNNKEL (reference sequence). The CDR3 is 15 amino acids. V dropped 1 base and J dropped 2 bases, with 12 bases sitting between them.

This clonotype was seen a few times. The rearrangement joins TRBV7-2 to TRBJ2-3, with 10 bases matching TRBD2. CDR3 length equals 17 residues. V dropped 3 bases and J dropped 0; count of bases not matched to a gene: 6. From germline, CDR1 is SGHTA and CDR2 FQGNSA. The CDR3 region is CASSFETTSGSTDTQYF. Here the CDR3 DNA reads TGTGCCAGCAGCTTCGAAACGACTAGCGGGAGCACAGATACGCAGTATTTT.

The chain is built from TRBV20-1 and TRBJ2-7, with D tentatively TRBD1 or TRBD2 (5 bases each). V was clipped by 2 bases and J by 0 bases, with 11 bases between them. This CDR3 is built from 14 residues. Germline V gene data show CDR1 as DFQATT and CDR2 as SNEGSKA (reference sequence). CDR3 region: CSARLGPYSYEQYF. CDR3 in DNA: TGCAGTGCTAGACTGGGACCCTACTCCTACGAGCAGTACTTC.

This clonotype was counted many times. The rearrangement joins TRBV10-3 to TRBJ2-1; D may be TRBD2 (5 bases). This CDR3 has 14 residues. Germline CDR1 reads ENHRY; CDR2 reads SYGVKD. V was clipped by 7 bases and J by 0 bases, with 10 bases between them. CDR3 nucleotides: TGTGCCATCACGGAGGCAGGCTCCTACAATGAGCAGTTCTTC. Protein sequence: CAITEAGSYNEQFF.